These 31 T cell receptor beta chains originate from one sample sequenced in a study of T cell repertoires in cytomegalovirus infection. TCRdb recomputed calls from the reads with MiXCR, one row per CDR3 protein. The sample carries around 320,000 distinct CDR3 sequences, approximately 9.5% recorded once. The sequencing input was PBMCs. The receptors were sampled from a human donor in good health (CMV status not recorded). Some clones in this sample may be carry-over from other donors' samples.

In its sample, this clonotype was seen many times. V is TRBV7-2 and J is TRBJ2-3; 8 bases match TRBD2. Germline lookup yields CDR1 SGHTA and CDR2 FQGNSA. V lost 5 bases to trimming and J lost 1 base; unmatched junction nucleotides: 8. CDR3 length equals 16 residues. The CDR3 DNA is TGTGCCAGCAGCCCCACGGGGACTAGGGGCACAGATACGCAGTATTTT. It yields the protein CASSPTGTRGTDTQYF.

This clonotype was seen repeatedly, ten times or more. The J gene is TRBJ1-2, the V gene TRBV7-2, with a weak D call TRBD1 (6 bases). The CDR3 sequence is 15 residues long. CDR1 SGHTA and CDR2 FQGNSA come from the germline V gene. V was shortened by 5 bases and J by 4 bases, with 17 bases between the two germline ends. CDR3 loop: CASSIASGESYGYTF. The CDR3 bases are TGTGCCAGCAGCATTGCCTCAGGGGAATCCTATGGCTACACCTTC.

This clonotype appeared many times. The chain has TRBV7-9 and TRBJ2-7; no firm D call. With 4 bases removed from V and 6 bases from J, the gap between germline ends came to 25 bases. The CDR3 totals 17 residues. Looked up from germline, CDR1 is SEHNR and CDR2 is FQNEAQ (reference sequence). Here the CDR3 reads CASSSALGGALTVEQYF. The DNA for the CDR3 is TGTGCCAGCAGCTCAGCCCTAGGTGGAGCCCTGACTGTCGAGCAGTACTTC.

This clonotype was recorded a few times. This chain connects TRBV20-1 to TRBJ1-5, with 10 nucleotides matching TRBD1. The V and J ends lost 6 bases and 6 bases, in that order; junction bases with no gene match: 8. The CDR3 has 14 amino acids. The germline V gene encodes CDR1 DFQATT and CDR2 SNEGSKA (reference sequence). The DNA for the CDR3 is TGCAGTGCCCTAGGGGGACAGGGGAGTCAGCCCCAGCATTTT. It encodes CSALGGQGSQPQHF.

This clonotype appeared a few times. This rearrangement joins TRBV28 to TRBJ2-1; D ambiguous. CDR3 size: 15 residues. V gave up 6 bases and J gave up 6 bases, with 18 bases separating them. Per the germline V gene, CDR1 is MDHEN and CDR2 is SYDVKM. The CDR3 DNA reads TGTGCCAGCAGAATCCCCGGACGCGTGTTCAATGAGCAGTTCTTC. Translation: CASRIPGRVFNEQFF.

This clonotype was seen just once. This sequence joins TRBV4-1 and TRBJ2-2; a possible D gene is TRBD2 (5 bases). The CDR3 sequence is 16 residues long. Trimming stripped 1 base from V and 3 bases from J, with 12 bases between. Germline V gene lookup returns CDR1 MGHRA and CDR2 YSYEKL. CDR3 bases: TGCGCCAGCAGCCAAGTACTAGACACCGACACCGGGGAGCTGTTTTTT. It codes for CASSQVLDTDTGELFF.

This clonotype was recorded a few times. The chain carries TRBV20-1 and TRBJ2-5, with 10 bases fitting TRBD1. Germline CDR1 reads DFQATT; CDR2 reads SNEGSKA (reference sequence). This CDR3 has 14 amino acids. Losses at the gene ends were 1 base for V and 6 bases for J; bases not matched to a gene: 5. The CDR3 reads CSARGTGGGKTQYF. In nucleotides, the CDR3 is TGCAGTGCTAGAGGGACAGGGGGAGGGAAGACCCAGTACTTC.

This clonotype was counted between two and nine times. This chain connects TRBV5-6 to TRBJ2-3; 7 bases agree with TRBD2. Trimming cost V 0 bases and J 6 bases; bases outside gene matches: 4. There are 14 residues in the CDR3. The V gene's germline CDR1 is SGHDT and CDR2 YYEEEE. The CDR3 region has the DNA TGTGCCAGCAGCTTGGGCGGGAGACGGGATACGCAGTATTTT. Translating gives CASSLGGRRDTQYF.

The chain couples TRBV7-6 to TRBJ1-1; 9 nucleotides line up with TRBD1. The CDR3 sequence is 17 residues long. V trimming: 1 base; J trimming: 4 bases; junction bases outside the gene matches: 10. Germline V gene data show CDR1 as SGHVS and CDR2 as FNYEAQ. DNA for the CDR3: TGTGCCAGCAGCTTAGGTCCTCCGGGACAGGGAGGCACTGAAGCTTTCTTT. Translation: CASSLGPPGQGGTEAFF.

In this sample, this clonotype turned up a few times. The chain uses TRBV12-3 or TRBV12-4 and TRBJ2-5; D gene ambiguous. The CDR3 contains 13 residues. Trimming left V 7 bases short and J 5 bases short, with 14 bases between. CDR3 sequence: CASTGDSLETQYF. CDR3 in DNA: TGTGCCAGCACCGGAGATTCTTTGGAGACCCAGTACTTC.

This clonotype has a count of ten or more. Here the CDR3 DNA reads TGTGCCAGCAGTACACCTCTAGGGGCCCTTCGAACCCTCCACTTT. It specifies CASSTPLGALRTLHF. The chain has TRBV28 and TRBJ1-6; weak D call: TRBD1 (5 bases). The V end was cut by 5 bases, the J end by 14 bases, with 22 bases between. Germline lookup yields CDR1 MDHEN and CDR2 SYDVKM. The CDR3 length is 15 residues.

A few counts support this clonotype. This chain joins TRBV6-5 and TRBJ2-2; 9 bases align to TRBD1. Germline CDR1 reads MNHEY; CDR2 reads SVGAGI. The V segment lost 3 bases and the J segment 3 bases; nucleotides outside the gene matches: 2. The CDR3 runs to 15 residues. CDR3 in amino acids: CASSYGDRDTGELFF. In DNA form, the CDR3 reads TGTGCCAGCAGTTATGGGGACAGGGACACCGGGGAGCTGTTTTTT.

The table lists this clonotype with a few counts. The chain couples TRBV28 to TRBJ2-1; possibly TRBD2 for D (6 bases). V was trimmed by 11 bases and J by 1 base, leaving 12 bases between them. This CDR3 has 13 residues. CDR1 MDHEN and CDR2 SYDVKM come from the germline V gene. In DNA form, the CDR3 reads TGTGCCGCGGAGGGTTTTTCCTACAATGAGCAGTTCTTC. This codes for CAAEGFSYNEQFF.

This chain links TRBV11-3 with TRBJ1-1; D not certain. V lost 3 bases and J 5 bases, leaving 16 bases between the germline ends. From germline, CDR1 is SGHNT and CDR2 YENEEA. The CDR3 runs 15 residues. The CDR3 nucleotides read TGTGCCAGCAGCTTCGGCGGGATGGGGTCGACTGAAGCTTTCTTT. It translates to CASSFGGMGSTEAFF.

This clonotype showed up just a few times. This chain connects TRBV12-3 or TRBV12-4 to TRBJ1-2; D not resolved. V lost 8 bases, J lost 0 bases, and 13 bases lay in between. This CDR3 has 14 residues. The CDR3 nucleotides are TGTGCCAGCCGCCCTGCGGGCGCTAACTATGGCTACACCTTC. This encodes CASRPAGANYGYTF.

This clonotype was observed a handful of times. The gene calls are TRBV20-1 and TRBJ1-5, with a weak D call TRBD1 (5 bases). Germline V gene lookup returns CDR1 DFQATT and CDR2 SNEGSKA (reference sequence). Trimming removed 3 bases from V and 1 base from J, with 10 bases in between. The CDR3 covers 14 residues. The CDR3 nucleotides read TGCAGTGCTAGGGGGCAGGTGAGCAATCAGCCCCAGCATTTT. This codes for CSARGQVSNQPQHF.

This clonotype was counted at least ten times. This chain joins TRBV7-2 and TRBJ2-5, with TRBD2 identical over 15 bases. CDR1 is SGHTA and CDR2 is FQGNSA in the germline V gene. This CDR3 spans 15 amino acids. V trimming: 8 bases; J trimming: 5 bases; junction bases outside the gene matches: 6. CDR3: CASGTGTSGRETQYF. The CDR3 nucleotides are TGTGCCAGCGGGACCGGGACTAGCGGGAGGGAGACCCAGTACTTC.

This clonotype was counted between two and nine times. The V call is TRBV28, the J call TRBJ1-1; D is ambiguous. V was shortened by 3 bases and J by 2 bases, with 10 bases between the two germline ends. The CDR3 has 14 amino acids. Per germline, CDR1 MDHEN and CDR2 SYDVKM. CDR3 amino acids: CASSFGRFNTEAFF. DNA of the CDR3: TGTGCCAGCAGTTTCGGACGGTTCAACACTGAAGCTTTCTTT.

This clonotype was seen many times. This chain uses TRBV7-8 with TRBJ1-1, with D hard to call. The ends were cut back, 1 base at V and 8 bases at J, with 5 bases in the middle. The CDR3 consists of 11 residues. Germline-derived CDR1 and CDR2 are SGHVS and FQNEAQ. This CDR3 reads CASSLVGEAFF. The CDR3 DNA reads TGTGCCAGCAGCTTAGTGGGGGAAGCTTTCTTT.

This chain connects TRBV24-1 to TRBJ2-5; D uncertain. The CDR3 covers 18 residues. Germline CDR1 and CDR2: KGHDR and SFDVKD. Trimming pared 8 bases from V and 5 bases from J, leaving 29 bases between. The CDR3 spells CATNNSNLPGPPFETQYF. Written as DNA, the CDR3 is TGTGCCACCAACAATTCAAATTTACCGGGTCCCCCATTTGAGACCCAGTACTTC.

This clonotype was counted ten times or more. The chain has TRBV7-2 and TRBJ2-3; TRBD2 matches at 13 bases. With 3 bases clipped from V and 4 bases from J, the junction kept 13 bases outside the gene matches. The V gene's germline CDR1 is SGHTA and CDR2 FQGNSA. The CDR3 has 19 residues. CDR3 DNA: TGTGCCAGCAGCTTTCGAGGGACTAGCGGGGCCTGGTCGTCAGATACGCAGTATTTT. Amino acid sequence: CASSFRGTSGAWSSDTQYF.

Only a few counts were recorded for this clonotype. This sequence joins TRBV6-6 and TRBJ1-6; 10 bases are a match to TRBD1. V lost 4 bases to trimming and J lost 10 bases; unmatched junction nucleotides: 7. Germline CDR1 and CDR2: MNHNY and SVGAGI (reference sequence). The CDR3 has 15 residues. The CDR3 sequence is CASSFLDRGQSPLHF. CDR3 in DNA: TGTGCCAGCAGTTTCCTCGACAGGGGGCAATCACCCCTCCACTTT.

In its sample, this clonotype was seen many times. This rearrangement joins TRBV5-1 to TRBJ1-1; 8 nucleotides match TRBD1. CDR3 length: 15 residues. V shed 4 bases and J 4 bases; nucleotides not matched to a gene: 9. Looked up from germline, CDR1 is SGHRS and CDR2 is YFSETQ. This chain's CDR3 is CASSPGQGLSTEAFF. The CDR3 bases are TGCGCCAGCAGCCCCGGACAGGGTCTATCCACTGAAGCTTTCTTT.

The chain carries TRBV23-1 and TRBJ2-5; the D gene is possibly TRBD1 (6 bases). TRBV23-1 is sorted into the ORF group, with uncertain function. V was shortened by 0 bases and J by 1 base, with 21 bases between the two germline ends. This CDR3 region has 19 residues. The CDR3 is CASSQSQGNRDTIQETQYF. The CDR3 coding sequence is TGCGCCAGCAGTCAATCCCAAGGCAACCGGGACACCATCCAAGAGACCCAGTACTTC.

This clonotype has a handful of counts. V usage is TRBV7-3 and J usage is TRBJ2-1; 13 positions agree with TRBD2. With V trimmed by 5 bases and J by 3 bases, 1 base remained unmatched. This CDR3 is built from 15 residues. In germline, CDR1 is SGHTA, CDR2 FQGTGA. The DNA for the CDR3 is TGTGCCAGCAGCCGACTAGCGGGAGGCTACAATGAGCAGTTCTTC. Translated, it gives CASSRLAGGYNEQFF.

At least ten counts were recorded for this clonotype. The chain is built from TRBV7-8 and TRBJ2-1, with D unclear. V was shortened by 5 bases and J by 0 bases, with 11 bases between the two germline ends. This CDR3 is 15 amino acids long. Germline V lookup: CDR1 SGHVS, CDR2 FQNEAQ. This chain's CDR3 is CASSDRFGSYNEQFF. The CDR3 bases are TGTGCCAGCAGCGACCGGTTCGGCTCCTACAATGAGCAGTTCTTC.

The genes are TRBV14 and TRBJ2-1; D might be TRBD1 (7 bases). The CDR3 totals 18 residues. Germline CDR1 reads SGHDN; CDR2 reads FVKESK. V was shortened by 0 bases and J by 4 bases, with 19 bases between the two germline ends. The CDR3 spells CASSQDRWAGGSYNEQFF. The CDR3 DNA reads as TGTGCCAGCAGCCAAGATAGATGGGCAGGGGGGTCTTACAATGAGCAGTTCTTC.

The chain employs TRBV7-4 and TRBJ2-7; D is perhaps TRBD2 (6 bases). Germline loops: CDR1 SGHVT, CDR2 SQSDAQ. The CDR3 sequence is 15 residues long. V shed 5 bases and J shed 1 base, with 15 bases lying between them. The chain's CDR3 is CASSAPGLESYEQYF. CDR3 in DNA: TGTGCCAGCAGCGCACCGGGACTCGAATCCTACGAGCAGTACTTC.

The chain combines TRBV12-3 or TRBV12-4 with TRBJ1-3; 8 nucleotides line up with TRBD1. This CDR3 region has 18 residues. The J segment lost 0 bases and the V segment lost 6 bases, leaving 13 bases of the junction unmatched. CDR3 region: CASSPDRVFLHSGNTIYF. CDR3 nucleotide sequence: TGTGCCAGCAGCCCGGACAGGGTGTTTCTTCACTCTGGAAACACCATATATTTT.

This clonotype was counted a few times. CDR3 amino acids: CSASKTGGLGGELFF. For the CDR3, the DNA is TGCAGTGCTAGCAAGACAGGGGGCCTGGGCGGGGAGCTGTTTTTT. The V call is TRBV20-1, the J call TRBJ2-2; TRBD1 agrees at 10 bases. Germline V gene lookup returns CDR1 DFQATT and CDR2 SNEGSKA (reference sequence). The CDR3 loop spans 15 amino acids. V lost 3 bases, J lost 7 bases, and 8 bases stayed unmatched.

This clonotype appeared many times. The J gene is TRBJ1-5, the V gene TRBV7-2; D not certain. Trimming cost V 1 base and J 7 bases, with 11 bases left between them. Germline V gene sequence: CDR1 SGHTA, CDR2 FQGNSA. The CDR3 totals 14 residues. The chain's CDR3 is CASSLGGSGQPQHF. The CDR3 DNA follows: TGTGCCAGCAGCTTAGGGGGATCCGGACAGCCCCAGCATTTT.